The source of this T cell receptor (beta chain) is a study of shared clonotypes between healthy human individuals (dated by TCRdb to the early 2020s). Concerning the study at large: The cohort included three men and a couple of women between 18 and 49 years of age. Blood TCR repertoires of roughly five healthy adults were deeply sequenced to estimate repertoire size and the extent of clonotype sharing between individuals. Each donor's leukapheresis produced roughly between about 0.9 and 9.5 billion PBMCs. For each donor, CD4 naive and CD4 memory were each given three plates, CD8 naive was given two plates, and CD8 memory was given one plate. To increase sequencing depth and limit assay-specific biases, TCR repertoire library preparation and sequencing were carried out by different laboratories using diverse techniques. Summary of the overall study and its limitations: Pairwise subsampling indicated that sequencing depth was expected to affect the degree of clonotype sharing among donors. Estimated clonotype richness was generally larger for naive than for memory subsets. Compared with non-shared clonotypes, clonotypes shared by all four sorted-subset donors had higher generation probabilities. The small number of donors limited the genetic and exposure-history diversity represented. Sharing across a handful of donors was observed for approximately 4.6% of naive CD4, less than 4% of naive CD8, over 2% of memory CD4, and around 0.4% of memory CD8 clonotypes. Sampling was limited to blood, and TCR repertoires in tissue likely differ from TCR repertoires in blood. Even with the large sequencing depth, rarefaction of the sorted-subset datasets indicated that sequencing was incomplete.

Using the deep immunoSEQ assay, multiplex PCR amplified TCR CDR3 regions from genomic DNA. For each cell subset, the extracted genomic DNA was distributed evenly across all wells of several immunoSEQ 96-well plates, and each plate served as one replicate. Each replicate PCR for sorted subsets received approximately 220 ng genomic DNA, equal to about 30,000 T cell genomes. Purified libraries were quantified with a Qubit 3.0 fluorometer, sized on a Bioanalyzer 2100, and re-quantified with the KAPA Library Quantification kit. Every immunoSEQ 96-well plate was sequenced on a separate single-read 150-cycle Illumina NextSeq 550 flow cell. Regarding the original processing steps: Because only junctional sequences without quality scores were contained in the immunoSEQ output, filtering matching that applied to full-length reads could not be performed. To assign V/J genes and CDR3, sequences were annotated against IMGT germline references using PyIR, a Python wrapper for IgBLAST v1.9. Reads with weak V/J assignments (E-value above 1e-6), missing CDR3, stop codons, out-of-frame junctions, or ambiguous translated residues were removed. V3J clonotypes were defined by identical inferred V gene, J gene, and CDR3 amino acid sequence. The percentage overlap between two repertoires was calculated by dividing the number of shared unique clonotypes by the size of the smaller repertoire. Repertoire richness was assessed with RTK rarefaction, the Chao1 estimator, and Recon v2.1 estimates of unobserved clonotypes. Generation probabilities were computed with OLGA for all TCRbeta clonotypes obtained by the gDNA method from several donors. As stored in TCRdb, this immuneACCESS dataset retains in-frame rearrangements with V and J assigned. A fraction of the clones does not appear; measured against another copy, unresolved V genes explain less than half of the discrepancy, and the remainder lacks a known reason. V, J and clone size were drawn from that table, and D and trimming were deduced from the DNA. This sample gives roughly 2,300,000 clones in total; 85% to 95% of them show up just once. The biggest ten clones account for roughly 0.34% of the sample.

Turning to this clone: Its antigen specificity is not known. Per-base quality was not reported, and no clone a single base away is much larger than it.

Donors were healthy HIV-negative adults with no recently reported acute infections or vaccinations. All donors were Caucasian adults living in Nashville, Tennessee, USA. CD4+ T cells were enriched through magnetic negative selection, after which naive cells were positively selected on CD45RA and the remaining negative fraction served as the memory subset. Blood was obtained by leukapheresis, after which PBMCs were separated by Ficoll-Histopaque density gradient centrifugation and cryopreserved in liquid nitrogen vapor phase. Purity and quantity of every magnetically sorted T cell population were checked by analytical flow cytometry. From each sorted fraction, genomic DNA was isolated and quantified by UV absorbance on a Nanodrop 2000c. The CDR3 runs 15 residues from the cysteine to the phenylalanine. Solely the CDR3 DNA is kept, with 45 bases framed from the first base. The CDR1 and CDR2 encoded by the germline V gene (reference sequence) are MNHEY and SMNVEV. Trimming takes 8 bases off V and 8 bases off J; junction bases not matched to a gene: 13.

The sequenced sample consisted of naive CD4+ T cells from PBMCs. The cell subset or site label, as the study defines it: CD45RA+ positively selected. In this chain, TRBV27 is recombined with TRBJ2-2, and 8 bases in between align with TRBD2. The receptor's source is a man aged 18 to 29 in good health. Some clones in this sample may be carry-over from other donors' samples. Read as DNA, the sequence is TGTGCCAGCTCCGGAGCGGGAGTTCTATTGGGGGAGCTGTTTTTT. The resulting protein is CASSGAGVLLGELFF.